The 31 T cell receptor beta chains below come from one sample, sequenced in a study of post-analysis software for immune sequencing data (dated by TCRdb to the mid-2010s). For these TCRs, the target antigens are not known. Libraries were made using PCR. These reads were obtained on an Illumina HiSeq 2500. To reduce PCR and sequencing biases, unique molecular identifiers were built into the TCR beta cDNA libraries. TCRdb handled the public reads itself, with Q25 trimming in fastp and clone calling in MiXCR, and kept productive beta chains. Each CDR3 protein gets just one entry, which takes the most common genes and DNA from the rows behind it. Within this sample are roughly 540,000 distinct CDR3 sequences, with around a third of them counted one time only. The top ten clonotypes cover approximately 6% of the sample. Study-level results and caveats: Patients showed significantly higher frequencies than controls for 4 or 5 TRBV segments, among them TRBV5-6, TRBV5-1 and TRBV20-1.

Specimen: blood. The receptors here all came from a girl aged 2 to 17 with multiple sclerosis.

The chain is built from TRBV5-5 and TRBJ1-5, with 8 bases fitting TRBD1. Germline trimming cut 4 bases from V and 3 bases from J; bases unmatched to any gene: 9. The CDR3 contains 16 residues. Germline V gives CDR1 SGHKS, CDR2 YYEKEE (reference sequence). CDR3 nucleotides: TGTGCCAGCAGCCCAGACCCAGGGGGCGTCAATCAGCCCCAGCATTTT. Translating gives CASSPDPGGVNQPQHF. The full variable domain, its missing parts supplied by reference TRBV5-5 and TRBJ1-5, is DAGVTQSPTHLIKTRGQQVTLRCSPISGHKSVSWYQQVLGQGPQFIFQYYEKEERGRGNFPDRFSARQFPNYSSELNVNALLLGDSALYLCASSPDPGGVNQPQHFGDGTRLSIL.

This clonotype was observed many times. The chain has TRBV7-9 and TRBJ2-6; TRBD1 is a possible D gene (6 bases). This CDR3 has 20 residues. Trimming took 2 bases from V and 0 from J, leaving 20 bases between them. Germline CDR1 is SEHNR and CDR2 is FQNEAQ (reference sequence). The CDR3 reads CASSLRILGAPLSGANVLTF. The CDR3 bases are TGTGCCAGCAGCTTAAGGATTCTGGGGGCGCCCCTCTCTGGGGCCAACGTCCTGACTTTC.

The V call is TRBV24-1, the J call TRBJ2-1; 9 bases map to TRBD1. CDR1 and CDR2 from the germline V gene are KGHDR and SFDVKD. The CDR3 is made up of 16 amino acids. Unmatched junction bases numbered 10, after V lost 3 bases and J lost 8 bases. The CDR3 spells CATSDEGDRVGDEQFF. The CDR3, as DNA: TGTGCCACCAGTGATGAGGGGGACAGGGTGGGCGATGAGCAGTTCTTC.

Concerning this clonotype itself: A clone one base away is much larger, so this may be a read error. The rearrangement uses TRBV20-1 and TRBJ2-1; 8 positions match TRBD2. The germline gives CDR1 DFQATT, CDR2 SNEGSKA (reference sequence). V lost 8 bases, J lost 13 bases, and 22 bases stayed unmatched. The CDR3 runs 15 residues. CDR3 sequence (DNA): TGCAGTTCGCCGGGGGGGCTCAGTTACCAAGAGACCCAGTTCTTC. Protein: CSSPGGLSYQETQFF.

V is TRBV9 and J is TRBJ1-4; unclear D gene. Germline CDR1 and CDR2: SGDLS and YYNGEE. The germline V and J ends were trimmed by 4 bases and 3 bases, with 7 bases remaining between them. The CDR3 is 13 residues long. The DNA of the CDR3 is TGTGCCAGCAGCCCGAGTCCTAATGAAAAACTGTTTTTT. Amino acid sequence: CASSPSPNEKLFF.

CDR3 amino acids: CASSLLTSGGNTDTQYF. The DNA for the CDR3 is TGTGCCAGCAGCTTGTTGACTAGCGGGGGGAACACAGATACGCAGTATTTT. The chain carries TRBV5-6 and TRBJ2-3; TRBD2 agrees at 13 bases. The trim removed 1 base at V and 2 bases at J, leaving 4 bases unmatched. The CDR3 is made up of 17 amino acids. The germline V gene has CDR1 SGHDT and CDR2 YYEEEE.

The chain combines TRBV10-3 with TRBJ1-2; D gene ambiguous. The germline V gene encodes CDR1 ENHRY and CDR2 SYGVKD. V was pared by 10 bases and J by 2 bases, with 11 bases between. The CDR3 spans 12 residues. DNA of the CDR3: TGTGCCACTTCCCCATTGAACTATGGCTACACCTTC. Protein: CATSPLNYGYTF.

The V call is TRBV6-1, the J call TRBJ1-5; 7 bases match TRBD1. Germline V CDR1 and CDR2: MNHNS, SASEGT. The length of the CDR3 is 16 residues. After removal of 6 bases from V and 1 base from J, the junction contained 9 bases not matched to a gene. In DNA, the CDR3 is TGTGCCAGCAGCTGGACAGGTGGAGGAAGCAATCAGCCCCAGCATTTT. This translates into CASSWTGGGSNQPQHF.

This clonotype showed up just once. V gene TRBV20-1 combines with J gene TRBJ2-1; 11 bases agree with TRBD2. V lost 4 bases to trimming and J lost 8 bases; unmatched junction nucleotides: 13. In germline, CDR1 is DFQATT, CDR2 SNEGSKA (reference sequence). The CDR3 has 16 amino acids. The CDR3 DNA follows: TGCAGTGCTATCGAACCGGGGACTAGCGGCTTGGATGAGCAGTTCTTC. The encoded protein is CSAIEPGTSGLDEQFF.

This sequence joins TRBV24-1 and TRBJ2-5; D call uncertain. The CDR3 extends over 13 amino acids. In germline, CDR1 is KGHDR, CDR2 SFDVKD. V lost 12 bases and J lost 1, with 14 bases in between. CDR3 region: CASNGDTQETQYF. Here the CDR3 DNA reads TGTGCCTCGAACGGAGACACCCAAGAGACCCAGTACTTC.

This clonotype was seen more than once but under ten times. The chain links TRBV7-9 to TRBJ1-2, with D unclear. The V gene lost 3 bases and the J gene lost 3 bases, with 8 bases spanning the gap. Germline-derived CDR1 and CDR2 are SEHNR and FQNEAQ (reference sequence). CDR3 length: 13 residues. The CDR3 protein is CASSFGHDYGYTF. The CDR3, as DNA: TGTGCCAGCAGCTTTGGCCACGACTATGGCTACACCTTC.

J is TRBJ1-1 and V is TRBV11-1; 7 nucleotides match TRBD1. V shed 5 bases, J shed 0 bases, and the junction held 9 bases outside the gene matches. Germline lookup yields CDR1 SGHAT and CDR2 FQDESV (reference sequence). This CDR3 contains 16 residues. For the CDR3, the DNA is TGTGCCAGCAGCCAACAACAGGGGCCGATGAACACTGAAGCTTTCTTT. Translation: CASSQQQGPMNTEAFF.

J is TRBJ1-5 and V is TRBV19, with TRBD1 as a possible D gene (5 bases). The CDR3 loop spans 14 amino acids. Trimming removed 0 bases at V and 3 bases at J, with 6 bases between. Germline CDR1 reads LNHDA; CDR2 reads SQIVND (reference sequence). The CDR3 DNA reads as TGTGCCAGTAGTATAGACAGGGACAATCAGCCCCAGCATTTT. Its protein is CASSIDRDNQPQHF.

In nucleotides, the CDR3 is TGTGCCAGCAGCGGCGGGAAGTCTAGCGAGCAGTACTTC. Its protein product is CASSGGKSSEQYF. The chain uses TRBV9 and TRBJ2-7, with TRBD2 as a possible D gene (6 bases). The CDR3 is 13 amino acids. Trimming removed 3 bases from V and 6 bases from J, with 13 bases in between. Germline loops: CDR1 SGDLS, CDR2 YYNGEE.

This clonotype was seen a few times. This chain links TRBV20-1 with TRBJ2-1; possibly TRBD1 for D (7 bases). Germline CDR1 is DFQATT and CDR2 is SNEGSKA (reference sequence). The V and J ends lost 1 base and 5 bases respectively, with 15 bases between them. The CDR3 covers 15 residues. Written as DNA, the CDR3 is TGCAGTGCTAGAGCCCCGGGCAGGGGGGACAATGAGCAGTTCTTC. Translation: CSARAPGRGDNEQFF.

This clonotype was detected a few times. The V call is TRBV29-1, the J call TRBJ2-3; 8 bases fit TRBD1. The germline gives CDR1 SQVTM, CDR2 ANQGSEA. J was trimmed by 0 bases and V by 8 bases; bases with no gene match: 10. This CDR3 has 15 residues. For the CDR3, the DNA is TGCAGCTCCCGGGACAGGCTAACTAGCACAGATACGCAGTATTTT. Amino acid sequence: CSSRDRLTSTDTQYF.

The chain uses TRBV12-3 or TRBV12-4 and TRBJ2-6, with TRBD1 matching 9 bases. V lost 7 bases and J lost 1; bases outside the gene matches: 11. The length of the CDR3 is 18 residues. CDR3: CASTQSTGGESGANVLTF. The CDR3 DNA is TGTGCCAGCACCCAATCGACAGGGGGGGAGTCTGGGGCCAACGTCCTGACTTTC.

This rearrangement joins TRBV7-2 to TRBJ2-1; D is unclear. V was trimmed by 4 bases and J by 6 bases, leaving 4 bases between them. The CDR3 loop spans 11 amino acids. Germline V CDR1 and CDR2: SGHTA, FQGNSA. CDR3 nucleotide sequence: TGTGCCAGCAGCTCGCTCAATGAGCAGTTCTTC. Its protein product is CASSSLNEQFF.

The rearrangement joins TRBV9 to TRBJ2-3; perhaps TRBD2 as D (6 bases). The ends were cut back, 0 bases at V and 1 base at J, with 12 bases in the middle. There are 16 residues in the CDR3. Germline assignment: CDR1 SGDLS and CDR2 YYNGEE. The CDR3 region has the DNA TGTGCCAGCAGCGTAGGTCCTAGCGTGGGCACAGATACGCAGTATTTT. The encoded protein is CASSVGPSVGTDTQYF.

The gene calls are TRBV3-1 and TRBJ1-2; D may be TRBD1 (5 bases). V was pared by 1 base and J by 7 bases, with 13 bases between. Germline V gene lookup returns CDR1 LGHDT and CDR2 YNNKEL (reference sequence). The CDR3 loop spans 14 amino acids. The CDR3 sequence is CASSQAQGRTGYTF. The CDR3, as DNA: TGTGCCAGCAGCCAAGCTCAGGGACGGACTGGCTACACCTTC.

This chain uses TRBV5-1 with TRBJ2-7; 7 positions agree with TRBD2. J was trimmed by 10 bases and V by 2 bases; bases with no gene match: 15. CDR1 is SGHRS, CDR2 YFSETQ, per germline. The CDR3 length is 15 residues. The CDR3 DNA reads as TGCGCCAGCAGCTTTGGACTAGTCGGCCAAGAGGCCCAGTACTTC. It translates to CASSFGLVGQEAQYF.

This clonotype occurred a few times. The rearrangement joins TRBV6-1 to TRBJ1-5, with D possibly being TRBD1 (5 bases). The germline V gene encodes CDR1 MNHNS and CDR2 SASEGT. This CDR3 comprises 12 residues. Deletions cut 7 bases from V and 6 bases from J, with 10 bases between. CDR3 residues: CASKGAPQPQHF. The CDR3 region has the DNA TGTGCCAGCAAAGGGGCACCTCAGCCCCAGCATTTT.

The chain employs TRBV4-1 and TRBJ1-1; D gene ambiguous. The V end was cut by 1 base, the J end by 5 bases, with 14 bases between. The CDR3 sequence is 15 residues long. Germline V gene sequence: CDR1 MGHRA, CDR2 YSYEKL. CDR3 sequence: CASSQGGPWNTEAFF. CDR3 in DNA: TGCGCCAGCAGCCAAGGTGGGCCCTGGAATACTGAAGCTTTCTTT.

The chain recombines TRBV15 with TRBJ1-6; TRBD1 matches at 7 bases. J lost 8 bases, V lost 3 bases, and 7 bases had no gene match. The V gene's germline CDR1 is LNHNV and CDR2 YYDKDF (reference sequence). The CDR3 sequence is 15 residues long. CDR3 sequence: CATSRGTVSDSPLHF. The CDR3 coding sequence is TGTGCCACCAGCAGGGGGACAGTCTCAGATTCACCCCTCCACTTT.

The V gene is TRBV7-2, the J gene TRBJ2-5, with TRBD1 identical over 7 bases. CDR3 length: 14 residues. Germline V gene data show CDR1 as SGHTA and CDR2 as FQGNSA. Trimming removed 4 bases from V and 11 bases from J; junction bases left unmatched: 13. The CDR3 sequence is CASSWGTAYNEQYF. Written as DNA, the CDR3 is TGTGCCAGCAGCTGGGGGACAGCCTACAATGAGCAGTACTTC.

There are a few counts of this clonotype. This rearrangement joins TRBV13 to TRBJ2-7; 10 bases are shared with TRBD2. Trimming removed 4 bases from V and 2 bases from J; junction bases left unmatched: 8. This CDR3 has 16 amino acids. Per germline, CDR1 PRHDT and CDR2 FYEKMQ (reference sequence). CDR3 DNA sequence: TGTGCCAGCAGCTCCCGGTCTAGCGGGGGAACCTACGAGCAGTACTTC. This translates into CASSSRSSGGTYEQYF. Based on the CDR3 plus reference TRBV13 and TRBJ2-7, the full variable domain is AAGVIQSPRHLIKEKRETATLKCYPIPRHDTVYWYQQGPGQDPQFLISFYEKMQSDKGSIPDRFSAQQFSDYHSELNMSSLELGDSALYFCASSSRSSGGTYEQYFGPGTRLTVT.

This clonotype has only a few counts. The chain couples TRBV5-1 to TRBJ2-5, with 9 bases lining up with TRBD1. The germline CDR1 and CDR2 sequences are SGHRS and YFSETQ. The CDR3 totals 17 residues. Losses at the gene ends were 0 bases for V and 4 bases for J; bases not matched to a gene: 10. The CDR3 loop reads CASSLGRRDRVRETQYF. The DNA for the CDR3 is TGCGCCAGCAGCTTGGGCCGCCGGGACAGGGTACGAGAGACCCAGTACTTC.

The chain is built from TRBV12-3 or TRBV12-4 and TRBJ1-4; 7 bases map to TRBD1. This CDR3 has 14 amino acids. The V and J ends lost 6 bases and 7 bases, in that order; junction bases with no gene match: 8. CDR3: CASSLAGQAEKLFF. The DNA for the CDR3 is TGTGCCAGCAGCCTGGCCGGACAGGCTGAAAAACTGTTTTTT.

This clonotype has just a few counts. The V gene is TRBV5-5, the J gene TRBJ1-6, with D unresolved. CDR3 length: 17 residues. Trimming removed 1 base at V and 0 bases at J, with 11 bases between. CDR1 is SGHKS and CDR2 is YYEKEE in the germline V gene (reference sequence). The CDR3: CASSLIPVSSYNSPLHF. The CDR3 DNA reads TGTGCCAGCAGCTTGATTCCCGTCAGCTCCTATAATTCACCCCTCCACTTT.

The DNA for the CDR3 is TGTGCCAGCAGTAACAGGGGCCTTAAAGAGACCCAGTACTTC. Protein product: CASSNRGLKETQYF. V and J are TRBV12-3 or TRBV12-4 and TRBJ2-5; 7 positions match TRBD1. This CDR3 spans 14 amino acids. J lost 3 bases, V lost 5 bases, and 6 bases had no gene match.

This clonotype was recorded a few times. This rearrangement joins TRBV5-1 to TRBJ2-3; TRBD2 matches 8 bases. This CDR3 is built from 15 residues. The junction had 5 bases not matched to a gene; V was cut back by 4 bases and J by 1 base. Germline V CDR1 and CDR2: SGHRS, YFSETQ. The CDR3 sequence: CASSTERGRTDTQYF. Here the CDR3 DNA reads TGCGCCAGCAGCACCGAGCGGGGGCGCACAGATACGCAGTATTTT.